This TCR beta chain was observed in a study of Ad26.COV2.S vaccination and SARS-CoV-2 variants. Study-level information: Of the COV1001 trial arms, the Ad26.COV2.S arm included the donor. Study observations and caveats: Reports say spike-specific CD8+ and CD4+ T cell responses covered substantial breadth after vaccination.

Regarding treatment: roughly 20 received Ad26.COV2.S at low or high dose, single or two shots; roughly five received placebo; per-sample allocation not given. Material that was analyzed had been drawn on day 63 after the first vaccine or placebo injection. Donation came from an adult in Boston who was aged 18-55 years. As to this clone: The target antigen is unknown.

Between the trimmed V and J ends, which lost 3 bases and 5 bases, there was a span of 13 bases. This CDR3 has 14 residues. Per germline, CDR1 LNHDA and CDR2 SQIVND (reference sequence). Assay used: immunoSEQ multiplex PCR; TCRdb lists only in-frame clones, some missing. The profile shows roughly 420,000 clones, 75% to 90% of them singletons. The clonotype comes from a person between 18 and 65 years old who received the Ad26.COV2.S COVID-19 vaccine or a placebo. The sequencing here drew on peripheral blood, taken in a trial of Ad26.COV2.S vaccine versus placebo. V gene TRBV19 combines with J gene TRBJ1-1, with D tentatively TRBD1 (5 bases). CDR3 coding DNA: TGTGCCAGTAGTATTTTGCAGGGACGAACTGAAGCTTTCTTT. This gives the protein CASSILQGRTEAFF.